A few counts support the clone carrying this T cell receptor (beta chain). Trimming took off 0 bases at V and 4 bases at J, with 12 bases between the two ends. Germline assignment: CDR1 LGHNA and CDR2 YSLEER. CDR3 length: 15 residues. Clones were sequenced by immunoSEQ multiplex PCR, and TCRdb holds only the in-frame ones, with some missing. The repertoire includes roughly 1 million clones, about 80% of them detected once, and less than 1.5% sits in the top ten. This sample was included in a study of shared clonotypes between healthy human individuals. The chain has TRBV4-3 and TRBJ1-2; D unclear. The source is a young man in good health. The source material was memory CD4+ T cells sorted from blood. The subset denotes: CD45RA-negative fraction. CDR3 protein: CASSQDGVRSYGYTF. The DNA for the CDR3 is TGCGCCAGCAGCCAAGACGGGGTCAGAAGCTATGGCTACACCTTC.